Given below is one T cell receptor (beta chain) in context. This CDR3 contains 14 residues. Germline-derived CDR1 and CDR2 are MDHEN and SYDVKM. The V and J ends lost 5 bases and 0 bases respectively, with 10 bases between them. The sample originates from a study of shared clonotypes between healthy human individuals. Whole-study context: Donors consisted of a couple of women and a few men between 18 and 49. CD4 naive cells filled three plates per donor, CD4 memory three, CD8 naive two and CD8 memory one.

Execution of the assay was at deep level. Libraries were prepared by immunoSEQ multiplex PCR; TCRdb keeps only in-frame clonotypes and omits some of them. The sample contains approximately 1.4 million clones, roughly 98% of which appear only once. This receptor was taken from a man in his thirties or forties in good health. The material sequenced was naive CD4+ T cells sorted from blood. As for subset: CD45RA+ positively selected. The chain joins TRBV28 to TRBJ1-1; D gene unclear. The CDR3 here is CASSPAGVNTEAFF. CDR3 nucleotides: TGTGCCAGCAGTCCAGCCGGGGTGAACACTGAAGCTTTCTTT.